This T cell receptor (beta chain) derives from a study of response to subunit inactivated influenza vaccine. The length of the CDR3 is 18 residues. Losses at the gene ends were 3 bases for V and 0 bases for J; bases not matched to a gene: 13. Looked up from germline, CDR1 is SGHRS and CDR2 is YFSETQ. This clonotype turned up a few times. TCRdb analysed the RT-PCR reads with MiXCR anew, one entry per CDR3 protein. This sample has some 500,000 distinct CDR3 sequences, with roughly 25% found just once. The chain links TRBV5-1 to TRBJ1-1; 8 nucleotides line up with TRBD1. The sequencing used CD4+ T cells sorted from PBMCs, collected more than 4 days after vaccination. This sequence was found in a man aged 50 to 60 who received an inactivated influenza vaccine. CDR3 in amino acids: CASSSNLGQAAMNTEAFF. DNA of the CDR3: TGCGCCAGCAGCTCGAATTTGGGACAGGCTGCCATGAACACTGAAGCTTTCTTT.